The clone carrying this TCR beta chain was picked up a small number of times. What it binds is not known. These data belong to a study of T cells in Graves' hyperthyroidism and ophthalmopathy. Regarding the study as a whole: The model predicted ophthalmopathy a median approximately 6 months before onset. Clonotypes that were expanded in thyroid above 0.001 mostly appeared in blood too.

CDR3 size: 15 residues. Deletions cut 2 bases from V and 5 bases from J, with 14 bases between. The germline V gene has CDR1 SGHTA and CDR2 FQGNSA. Amplified TCR beta CDR3 regions came from RNA transcripts. HTBI primers were used for first-round RT-PCR of the TCR CDR3. TCRdb passed the multiplex PCR reads through MiXCR, listing each CDR3 protein once. The data hold hundreds of thousands of distinct CDR3 sequences, with 14% observed a single time. The V gene is TRBV7-2, the J gene TRBJ2-3, with D hard to call. Source material: blood. This receptor was obtained from a woman between 18 and 29 years old with Graves' hyperthyroidism. CDR3 sequence (DNA): TGTGCCAGCAGCTTAATGGCTTTACTGGTAGATACGCAGTATTTT. Protein product: CASSLMALLVDTQYF.